The T cell receptor beta chain under discussion was sequenced for a study of blood T cell repertoires in COVID-19. Looking at the study overall: Acute and convalescent COVID-19 specimens originated in the United States, Italy and Spain. Nucleic acid was either cDNA or gDNA, and it came from T cells, B-cell-depleted T cells, or PBMCs.

Authors' data handling: By means of reference gene primer amplification, nucleated cell counts were estimated. The table came from immunoSEQ multiplex PCR; TCRdb's copy has only in-frame clones and leaves some out. The V and J calls and clone size were taken over from that table, and D and trimming were inferred from the DNA. The sample includes just over 50,000 clones, 70% to 90% of them seen just once. This clone has a handful of counts. There are 15 residues in the CDR3. From germline, CDR1 is SNHLY and CDR2 FYNNEI. Germline trimming cut 6 bases from V and 3 bases from J; bases unmatched to any gene: 10.

The clonotype was recovered from a man in his sixties or seventies with acute or convalescent COVID-19. Sequenced material: peripheral blood. The chain joins TRBV2 to TRBJ1-1; 7 nucleotides match TRBD1. The CDR3 DNA sequence: TGTGCCAGCAGGAAACGACAGGGCATTGACACTGAAGCTTTCTTT. Its protein is CASRKRQGIDTEAFF.